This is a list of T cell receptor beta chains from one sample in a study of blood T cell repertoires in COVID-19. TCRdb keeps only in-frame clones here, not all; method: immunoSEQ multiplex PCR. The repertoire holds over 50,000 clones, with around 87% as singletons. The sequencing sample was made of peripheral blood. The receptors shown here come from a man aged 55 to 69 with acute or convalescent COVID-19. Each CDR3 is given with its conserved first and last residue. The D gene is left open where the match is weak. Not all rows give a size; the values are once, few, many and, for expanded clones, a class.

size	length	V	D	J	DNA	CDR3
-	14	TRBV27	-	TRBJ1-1	TGTGCCAGCAGTTTGCGGGGGGCGATGACTGAAGCTTTCTTT	CASSLRGAMTEAFF
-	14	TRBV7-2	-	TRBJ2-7	TGTGCCAGCAGCCCCCGGCGGGGTGCCTACGAGCAGTACTTC	CASSPRRGAYEQYF
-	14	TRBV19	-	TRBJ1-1	TGTGCCAGTAGTACCCCAGGGGTTTACACTGAAGCTTTCTTT	CASSTPGVYTEAFF
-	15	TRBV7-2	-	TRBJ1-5	TGTGCCAGCAGCTTAACGACAGGCCTCAATCAGCCCCAGCATTTT	CASSLTTGLNQPQHF
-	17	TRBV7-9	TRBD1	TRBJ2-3	TGTGCCAGCAGCTTAGCAGCAGCAGGGGGCGCATTAGATACGCAGTATTTT	CASSLAAAGGALDTQYF
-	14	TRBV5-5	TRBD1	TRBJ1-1	TGTGCCAGCAGCCCCCGGACAGGGATGACTGAAGCTTTCTTT	CASSPRTGMTEAFF
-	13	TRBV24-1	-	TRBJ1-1	TGTGCCACCAGTGTTGGTCAGTTCACTGAAGCTTTCTTT	CATSVGQFTEAFF
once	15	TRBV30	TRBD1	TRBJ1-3	TGTGCCTTCCTACCGGGACAGGGTCTCGGAAACACCATATATTTT	CAFLPGQGLGNTIYF
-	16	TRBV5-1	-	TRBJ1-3	TGCGCCAGCAGCTTGGCCGCAGGCAGCACTGGAAACACCATATATTTT	CASSLAAGSTGNTIYF
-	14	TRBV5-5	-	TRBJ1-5	TGTGCCAGCAGCTTGGTTCATAGCAATCAGCCCCAGCATTTT	CASSLVHSNQPQHF
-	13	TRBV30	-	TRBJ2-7	TGTGCCTACGAGCGGGACACCTCCTACGAGCAGTACTTC	CAYERDTSYEQYF
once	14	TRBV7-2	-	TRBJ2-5	TGTGCCAGCAGCTTAGAGGCAGGGCCAGAGACCCAGTACTTC	CASSLEAGPETQYF
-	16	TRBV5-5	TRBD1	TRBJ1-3	TGTGCCAGCAGCTTGGCCTCGGGACAGATTGGAAACACCATATATTTT	CASSLASGQIGNTIYF
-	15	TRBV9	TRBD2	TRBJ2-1	TGTGCCAGCAGCGTAGAAGCGGGGGGCTACAATGAGCAGTTCTTC	CASSVEAGGYNEQFF
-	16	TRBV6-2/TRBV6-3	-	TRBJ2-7	TGTGCCAGCAGCCTCCAGGGTTGGACGGAACCCTACGAGCAGTACTTC	CASSLQGWTEPYEQYF
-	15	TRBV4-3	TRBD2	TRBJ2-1	TGCGCCAGCAGCCAGAGAGCGGGGGGGCAGGATGAGCAGTTCTTC	CASSQRAGGQDEQFF
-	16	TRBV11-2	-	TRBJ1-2	TGTGCCAGCAGCCATTTAAGGCGACGGGATATCAGTGGCTACACCTTC	CASSHLRRRDISGYTF
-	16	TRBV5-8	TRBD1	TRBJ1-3	TGTGCCAGCAGCAGGGGACAGGCCAGCTCTGGAAACACCATATATTTT	CASSRGQASSGNTIYF
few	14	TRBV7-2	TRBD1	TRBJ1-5	TGTGCCAGCAGCTCGACAGGGCCCAATCAGCCCCAGCATTTT	CASSSTGPNQPQHF
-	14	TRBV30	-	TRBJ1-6	TGTGCCTGGAGCACTATAAGTTATAATTCACCCCTCCACTTT	CAWSTISYNSPLHF
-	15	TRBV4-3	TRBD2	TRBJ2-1	TGCGCCAGCAGCCAAGGACTAGCGGGGGACAATGAGCAGTTCTTC	CASSQGLAGDNEQFF
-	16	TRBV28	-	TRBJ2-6	TGTGCCAGCAGACCACCCGCCGGCTCTGGGGCCAACGTCCTGACTTTC	CASRPPAGSGANVLTF
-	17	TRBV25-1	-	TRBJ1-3	TGTGCCACCAAAGGGCCTTCCGGGACACCGGGGGGAAACACCATATATTTT	CATKGPSGTPGGNTIYF
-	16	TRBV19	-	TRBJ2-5	TGTGCCAGTAGTATAGGGCGGGGCCCGTACCAAGAGACCCAGTACTTC	CASSIGRGPYQETQYF
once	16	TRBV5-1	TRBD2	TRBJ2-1	TGCGCCAGCAGGCTCCCGGAGCGGGGGGGTGTGGTTGAGCAGTTCTTC	CASRLPERGGVVEQFF
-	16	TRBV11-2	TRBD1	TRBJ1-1	TGTGCCAGCAGCTCGACGACAGGGTTGTTGGTAACTGAAGCTTTCTTT	CASSSTTGLLVTEAFF
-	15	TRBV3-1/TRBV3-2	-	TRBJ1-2	TGTGCCAGCAGCCAAGAGAACAGTATTAACTATGGCTACACCTTC	CASSQENSINYGYTF
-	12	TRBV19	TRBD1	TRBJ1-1	TGTGCCAGCGACAGGGGACACACTGAAGCTTTCTTT	CASDRGHTEAFF
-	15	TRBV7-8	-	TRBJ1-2	TGTGCCAGCAGCTTAGACTCCCCCACGAACTATGGCTACACCTTC	CASSLDSPTNYGYTF
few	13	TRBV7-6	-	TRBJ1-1	TGTGCCAGCAGCTCAACAGAAAACACTGAAGCTTTCTTT	CASSSTENTEAFF
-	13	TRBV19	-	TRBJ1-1	TGTGCCAGTCGGGCGGGGAGGAACACTGAAGCTTTCTTT	CASRAGRNTEAFF
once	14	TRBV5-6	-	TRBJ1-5	TGTGCCAGCAGCCTTCGGGGGATAAATCAGCCCCAGCATTTT	CASSLRGINQPQHF
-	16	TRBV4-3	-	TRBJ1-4	TGCGCCAGCAGCCAAGATTTCAACAGACCTAATGAAAAACTGTTTTTT	CASSQDFNRPNEKLFF
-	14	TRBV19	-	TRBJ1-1	TGTGCCAGTAGTATAGTTACAGGTTCCCCTGAAGCTTTCTTT	CASSIVTGSPEAFF
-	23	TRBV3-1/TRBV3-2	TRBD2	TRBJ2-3	TGTGCCAGCAGCCAAGATGAGGGGAGCGTAGCGGGGGGGCCGAGGCCCGGCACAGATACGCAGTATTTT	CASSQDEGSVAGGPRPGTDTQYF
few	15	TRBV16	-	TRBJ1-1	TGTGCCAGCAGCCAATCGGCGGGGGGCGGCACTGAAGCTTTCTTT	CASSQSAGGGTEAFF
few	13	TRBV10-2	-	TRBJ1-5	TGCGCCAGCAGTGATACAGTCGTCCAGCCCCAGCATTTT	CASSDTVVQPQHF
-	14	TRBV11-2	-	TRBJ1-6	TGTGCCAGCAGCTTAGACCGTAATAATTCACCCCTCCACTTT	CASSLDRNNSPLHF
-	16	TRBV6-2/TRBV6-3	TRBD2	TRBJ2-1	TGTGCCAGCAGTTACGGTAGCGGGGGGCCTTACAATGAGCAGTTCTTC	CASSYGSGGPYNEQFF
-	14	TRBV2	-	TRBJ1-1	TGTGCCAGCAGTAAGGACAGTATGAACACTGAAGCTTTCTTT	CASSKDSMNTEAFF
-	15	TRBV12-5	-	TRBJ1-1	TGTGCTAGTGGTTTGGTACTCCAGGGGAACACTGAAGCTTTCTTT	CASGLVLQGNTEAFF
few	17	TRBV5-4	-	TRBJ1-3	TGTGCCAGCAGCCCCGCGGACAGTTTACTCTCTGGAAACACCATATATTTT	CASSPADSLLSGNTIYF
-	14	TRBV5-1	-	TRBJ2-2	TGCGCCAGCAGCTGGGACTCGAACACCGGGGAGCTGTTTTTT	CASSWDSNTGELFF
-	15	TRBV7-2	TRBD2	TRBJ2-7	TGTGCCAGCAGCTTAGCCTCCCTAGCGGGGAGCGAGCAGTACTTC	CASSLASLAGSEQYF
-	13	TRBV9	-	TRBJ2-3	TGTGCCAGCAGCGGAGGTTCGCTCTCTGCGCAGTATTTT	CASSGGSLSAQYF
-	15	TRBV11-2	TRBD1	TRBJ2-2	TGTGCCAGCAACCGACAGGGGGCGAACACCGGGGAGCTGTTTTTT	CASNRQGANTGELFF
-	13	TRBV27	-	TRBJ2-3	TGTGCCAGTGGGGCAGGGGGCACAGATACGCAGTATTTT	CASGAGGTDTQYF
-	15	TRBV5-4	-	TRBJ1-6	TGTGCCAGCAGCTTGTTTACAGGGCGTAATTCACCCCTCCACTTT	CASSLFTGRNSPLHF
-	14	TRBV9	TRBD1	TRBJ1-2	TGTGCCAGCAGCTCGGGGACAGGGGGCTATGGCTACACCTTC	CASSSGTGGYGYTF
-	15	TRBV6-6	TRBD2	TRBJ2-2	TGTGCCAGCAGTTACTCCTTGGGAGGGCCCGGGGAGCTGTTTTTT	CASSYSLGGPGELFF
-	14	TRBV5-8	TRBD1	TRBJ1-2	TGTGCCAGCAGCATGGACAGGGTCCCTAGGGGCTACACCTTC	CASSMDRVPRGYTF
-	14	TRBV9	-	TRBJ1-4	TGTGCCAGCAACCAGGGATTCGGGAATGAAAAACTGTTTTTT	CASNQGFGNEKLFF
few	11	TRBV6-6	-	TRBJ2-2	TGTGCCAGCACCTTCGGCGGGGAGCTGTTTTTT	CASTFGGELFF
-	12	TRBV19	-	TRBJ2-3	TGTGCCAGTAGTCACGACAGAGATACGCAGTATTTT	CASSHDRDTQYF
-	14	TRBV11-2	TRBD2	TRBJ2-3	TGTGCCAGCAGCCCAATGCCGGGGGGGGATACGCAGTATTTT	CASSPMPGGDTQYF
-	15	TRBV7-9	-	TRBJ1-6	TGTGCCAGCAGCTTAGGGGCCAATTCCGGTTCACCCCTCCACTTT	CASSLGANSGSPLHF
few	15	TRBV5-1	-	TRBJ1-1	TGCGCCAGCAGGTTGGACCGACTAGTGAACACTGAAGCTTTCTTT	CASRLDRLVNTEAFF
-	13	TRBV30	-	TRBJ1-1	TGTGCCTGGAGCGACAACGTCAACACTGAAGCTTTCTTT	CAWSDNVNTEAFF
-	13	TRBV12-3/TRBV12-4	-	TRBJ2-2	TGTGCCAGCAGTTTAGTCCCGTTCGGGGAGCTGTTTTTT	CASSLVPFGELFF
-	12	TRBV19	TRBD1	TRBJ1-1	TGTGCCAGTAGACGACAGGGCTCTGAAGCTTTCTTT	CASRRQGSEAFF